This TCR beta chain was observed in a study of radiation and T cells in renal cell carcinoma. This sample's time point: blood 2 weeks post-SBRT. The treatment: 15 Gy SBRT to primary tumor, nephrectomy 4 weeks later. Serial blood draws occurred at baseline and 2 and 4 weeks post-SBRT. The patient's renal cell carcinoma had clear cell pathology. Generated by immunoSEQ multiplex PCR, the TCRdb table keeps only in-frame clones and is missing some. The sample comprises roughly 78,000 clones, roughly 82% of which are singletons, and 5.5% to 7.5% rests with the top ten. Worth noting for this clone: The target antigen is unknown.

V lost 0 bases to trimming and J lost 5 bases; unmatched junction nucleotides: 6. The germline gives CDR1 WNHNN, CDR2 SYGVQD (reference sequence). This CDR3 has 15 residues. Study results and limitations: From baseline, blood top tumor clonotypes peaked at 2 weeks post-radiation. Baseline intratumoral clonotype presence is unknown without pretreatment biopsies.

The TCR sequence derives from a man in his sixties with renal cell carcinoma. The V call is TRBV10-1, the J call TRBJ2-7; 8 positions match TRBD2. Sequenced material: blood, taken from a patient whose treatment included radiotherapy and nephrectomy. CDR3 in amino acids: CASSESPAGVNEQYF. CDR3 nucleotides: TGCGCCAGCAGTGAGTCGCCAGCGGGAGTGAACGAGCAGTACTTC.